One and the same sample provided the 21 T cell receptor beta chains below, sequenced in a study of PD-L1 blockade in urothelial cancer. Time point denoted: pretreatment peripheral blood. The data were produced by immunoSEQ multiplex PCR, yet TCRdb's version contains in-frame clones alone and is incomplete. The sample gives tens of thousands of clones, 65% to 85% of which show up once; roughly 9% is in the top ten. Sequences were derived from PBMCs, sampled around atezolizumab (anti-PD-L1) treatment. The receptors come from a woman aged 65 to 85 with urothelial cancer.

This clone was observed once. The chain combines TRBV11-2 with TRBJ2-7; TRBD1 agrees at 9 bases. CDR3 size: 16 residues. V lost 4 bases, J lost 2 bases, and 9 bases stayed unmatched. The germline V gene has CDR1 SGHAT and CDR2 FQNNGV. The CDR3 coding sequence is TGTGCCAGCAGCTCCAGGCCGGGACAGGGAACCTACGAGCAGTACTTC. It yields the protein CASSSRPGQGTYEQYF.

V gene TRBV2 combines with J gene TRBJ2-2, with 15 nucleotides matching TRBD2. The CDR3 spans 15 residues. V was clipped by 8 bases and J by 7 bases; unmatched bases: 5. CDR1 is SNHLY, CDR2 FYNNEI, per germline. The CDR3 loop reads CASQGTSGRNGELFF. The CDR3 nucleotides read TGTGCCAGCCAAGGGACTAGCGGGAGGAACGGGGAGCTGTTTTTT. Drawing the rest from reference TRBV2 and TRBJ2-2, the complete variable domain is EPEVTQTPSHQVTQMGQEVILRCVPISNHLYFYWYRQILGQKVEFLVSFYNNEISEKSEIFDDQFSVERPDGSNFTLKIRSTKLEDSAMYFCASQGTSGRNGELFFGEGSRLTVL.

The rearrangement uses TRBV28 and TRBJ2-7; tentatively, D is TRBD1 (5 bases). Germline V lookup: CDR1 MDHEN, CDR2 SYDVKM. V was shortened by 3 bases and J by 6 bases, with 24 bases between the two germline ends. The CDR3 has 17 residues. This CDR3 is CASSFPLRQGAFSEQYF. The CDR3 DNA sequence: TGTGCCAGCAGTTTTCCGCTCCGTCAGGGTGCCTTCAGCGAGCAGTACTTC.

CDR3 amino acids: CASSPGQAEEKLFF. As DNA, the CDR3 is TGTGCCAGCTCCCCGGGACAGGCGGAGGAAAAACTGTTTTTT. The chain combines TRBV28 with TRBJ1-4, with 8 bases that match TRBD1. Germline CDR1 MDHEN, CDR2 SYDVKM. The V and J ends lost 8 bases and 8 bases, in that order; junction bases with no gene match: 10. This CDR3 comprises 14 residues. Full variable domain (outside the CDR3, taken from reference TRBV28 and TRBJ1-4): DVKVTQSSRYLVKRTGEKVFLECVQDMDHENMFWYRQDPGLGLRLIYFSYDVKMKEKGDIPEGYSVSREKKERFSLILESASTNQTSMYLCASSPGQAEEKLFFGSGTQLSVL.

The chain has TRBV20-1 and TRBJ2-1; TRBD2 matches at 7 bases. The V gene end was trimmed by 3 bases and the J gene end by 9 bases; junction bases not matched to a gene: 2. Germline V gene data show CDR1 as DFQATT and CDR2 as SNEGSKA (reference sequence). The length of the CDR3 is 11 residues. The CDR3 here is CSASGGFEQFF. The CDR3 bases are TGCAGTGCTAGCGGGGGGTTTGAGCAGTTCTTC.

The CDR3, as DNA: TGCGCCAGCAGCTTAGCCCAAGAGGTGGATGAGCAGTTCTTC. This gives the protein CASSLAQEVDEQFF. The chain is built from TRBV5-1 and TRBJ2-1; D call uncertain. The germline V gene has CDR1 SGHRS and CDR2 YFSETQ. V dropped 2 bases and J dropped 8 bases, with 14 bases sitting between them. The CDR3 length is 14 residues.

V gene TRBV19 combines with J gene TRBJ2-2; D remains ambiguous. This CDR3 has 13 amino acids. Germline V gene lookup returns CDR1 LNHDA and CDR2 SQIVND (reference sequence). V lost 10 bases to trimming and J lost 0 bases, with 9 bases between them. The DNA for the CDR3 is TGTGCCACCCCGCAGACGAACACCGGGGAGCTGTTTTTT. Protein product: CATPQTNTGELFF.

This chain links TRBV27 with TRBJ1-2; 7 bases are shared with TRBD1. There are 16 residues in the CDR3. The V segment lost 6 bases and the J segment 0 bases; nucleotides outside the gene matches: 10. The germline V gene encodes CDR1 MNHEY and CDR2 SMNVEV (reference sequence). CDR3 region: CASSKEPGQPNYGYTF. Here the CDR3 DNA reads TGTGCCAGCAGCAAGGAACCGGGACAGCCTAACTATGGCTACACCTTC.

The chain uses TRBV7-3 and TRBJ2-3; TRBD2 might be the D (6 bases). Trimming shortened V by 2 bases and J by 2 bases, and 11 bases separated the two germline ends. The CDR3 runs to 15 residues. Germline values: CDR1 SGHTA, CDR2 FQGTGA. In DNA form, the CDR3 reads TGTGCCAGCAGCTTAGCGGGAAACCCCACAGATACGCAGTATTTT. It yields the protein CASSLAGNPTDTQYF.

The chain employs TRBV4-1 and TRBJ2-1, with 8 positions matching TRBD2. The germline V gene has CDR1 MGHRA and CDR2 YSYEKL. CDR3 length: 15 amino acids. Trimming took 4 bases from V and 1 from J; bases not matched to a gene: 3. CDR3 sequence reads: CASSLAGLSYNEQFF. The CDR3 coding sequence is TGCGCCAGCAGCCTAGCGGGGCTGTCCTACAATGAGCAGTTCTTC.

V and J are TRBV19 and TRBJ1-2; possibly TRBD1 for D (6 bases). The CDR3 totals 12 residues. V was shortened by 8 bases and J by 4 bases, with 11 bases between the two germline ends. Germline CDR1 is LNHDA and CDR2 is SQIVND (reference sequence). For the CDR3, the DNA is TGTGCCAGTGAAACAGGGTCCTATGGCTACACCTTC. It specifies CASETGSYGYTF.

The chain joins TRBV2 to TRBJ2-7; D is ambiguous. V lost 7 bases to trimming and J lost 2 bases, with 12 bases between them. The CDR3 is made up of 13 amino acids. Germline-derived CDR1 and CDR2 are SNHLY and FYNNEI. CDR3 nucleotides: TGTGCCAGCATAGGTGGCGGAACCTACGAGCAGTACTTC. Protein sequence: CASIGGGTYEQYF. Full variable domain (missing parts from reference TRBV2 and TRBJ2-7): EPEVTQTPSHQVTQMGQEVILRCVPISNHLYFYWYRQILGQKVEFLVSFYNNEISEKSEIFDDQFSVERPDGSNFTLKIRSTKLEDSAMYFCASIGGGTYEQYFGPGTRLTVT.

This chain uses TRBV30 with TRBJ1-6, with unresolved D. Germline loops: CDR1 GTSNPN, CDR2 SVGIG (reference sequence). The CDR3 totals 13 residues. The CDR3 protein is CSLRSSYNSPLHF. In DNA, the CDR3 is TGTTCTCTCAGAAGCTCCTATAATTCACCCCTCCACTTT.

CDR3 DNA: TGTGCCACCTCTGACAGCTCTAGCACAGATACGCAGTATTTT. This gives the protein CATSDSSSTDTQYF. The V gene is TRBV19, the J gene TRBJ2-3; maybe TRBD1 (5 bases). This CDR3 spans 14 amino acids. Germline CDR1 is LNHDA and CDR2 is SQIVND (reference sequence). Trimming cost V 10 bases and J 0 bases, with 14 bases left between them.

This sequence joins TRBV28 and TRBJ2-1; 10 bases align to TRBD2. V trimming: 1 base; J trimming: 3 bases; junction bases outside the gene matches: 3. This CDR3 has 16 amino acids. The germline V gene has CDR1 MDHEN and CDR2 SYDVKM. Here the CDR3 DNA reads TGTGCCAGCAGTTTATCGGCTAGCGGGAGCTACAATGAGCAGTTCTTC. Its protein product is CASSLSASGSYNEQFF.

This chain's CDR3 is CASRPAGGGDTQYF. In nucleotides, the CDR3 is TGTGCCAGCAGGCCAGCGGGGGGAGGAGATACGCAGTATTTT. The genes are TRBV9 and TRBJ2-3; 9 nucleotides agree with TRBD2. The CDR3 spans 14 residues. Germline-derived CDR1 and CDR2 are SGDLS and YYNGEE. V lost 5 bases to trimming and J lost 5 bases; unmatched junction nucleotides: 6. Using reference TRBV9 and TRBJ2-3 for the parts outside the CDR3, the full variable domain is DSGVTQTPKHLITATGQRVTLRCSPRSGDLSVYWYQQSLDQGLQFLIQYYNGEERAKGNILERFSAQQFPDLHSELNLSSLELGDSALYFCASRPAGGGDTQYFGPGTRLTVL.

This chain connects TRBV5-1 to TRBJ2-2; the match to TRBD1 covers 7 bases. Germline V CDR1 and CDR2: SGHRS, YFSETQ. Trimming took 6 bases from V and 8 from J; bases not matched to a gene: 10. This CDR3 is built from 14 residues. The CDR3 spells CASNTGQQEGELFF. The CDR3 DNA is TGCGCCAGCAACACGGGACAGCAGGAAGGGGAGCTGTTTTTT.

The chain joins TRBV29-1 to TRBJ2-5; D gene unclear. The germline gives CDR1 SQVTM, CDR2 ANQGSEA. This CDR3 spans 11 amino acids. V was pared by 6 bases and J by 3 bases, with 8 bases between. The CDR3 sequence is CSVEEKETQYF. DNA of the CDR3: TGCAGCGTCGAGGAGAAAGAGACCCAGTACTTC. The full variable domain, completed using reference TRBV29-1 and TRBJ2-5, is SAVISQKPSRDICQRGTSLTIQCQVDSQVTMMFWYRQQPGQSLTLIATANQGSEATYESGFVIDKFPISRPNLTFSTLTVSNMSPEDSSIYLCSVEEKETQYFGPGTRLLVL.

The chain uses TRBV6-5 and TRBJ1-2; 9 bases line up with TRBD1. Germline values: CDR1 MNHEY, CDR2 SVGAGI. The CDR3 has 15 amino acids. After removal of 6 bases from V and 4 bases from J, the junction contained 9 bases not matched to a gene. CDR3 loop: CASSPRTGALYGYTF. CDR3 in DNA: TGTGCCAGCAGCCCAAGGACAGGGGCTCTCTATGGCTACACCTTC.

The chain couples TRBV5-6 to TRBJ1-3; D gene unclear. The germline CDR1 and CDR2 sequences are SGHDT and YYEEEE. V dropped 3 bases and J dropped 6 bases, with 16 bases sitting between them. The CDR3 loop spans 15 amino acids. The CDR3 spells CASSYLGPTVNTIYF. In DNA form, the CDR3 reads TGTGCCAGCAGCTACCTGGGCCCCACCGTAAACACCATATATTTT.

CDR3 amino acids: CASRLAGGVTSTDTQYF. Here the CDR3 DNA reads TGTGCCAGTAGACTAGCGGGGGGCGTTACTAGCACAGATACGCAGTATTTT. The chain employs TRBV2 and TRBJ2-3; 13 positions match TRBD2. Germline V gene data show CDR1 as SNHLY and CDR2 as FYNNEI. The CDR3 is 17 residues long. V gave up 9 bases and J gave up 0 bases; unmatched junction bases: 9.